This T cell receptor (beta chain) was documented in a study of T cell repertoires in urothelial bladder cancer. Of note for this clone: The antigen remains undetermined.

General observations from the study: A single clone reached approximately 2% in benign versus up to roughly 15% in carcinoma. Median infiltrating lymphocyte percentage was more than 1.5% in carcinoma specimens. Carcinoma specimens had fewer T cells than benign specimens.

Method: immunoSEQ multiplex PCR; TCRdb's copy keeps in-frame clones and lacks some. The sample consists of some 9,000 clones, about 54% of them appearing once. The TCR sequence derives from a human donor with urothelial carcinoma. The sequenced sample consisted of tumor-infiltrating cells from bladder cancer.

CDR3 protein: CASSKARVLRKQYF. The CDR3 region has the DNA TGTGCCAGCAGCAAAGCGAGAGTCCTACGCAAGCAGTACTTC. This rearrangement joins TRBV21-1 to TRBJ2-7; the table calls TRBD2, which could not be checked here. TRBV21-1 is recorded as a pseudogene. CDR3 length: 14 residues.